This paragraph covers one TCR beta chain sequence. This clone's antigen is unknown. Sequencing ends 3 residues short of the CDR3 end; the germline J gene provides the rest. The data are from a study of T cells in women clearing cervical HPV infection (dated by TCRdb to 2017 to 2018). Looking at the study overall: The cases were 25 to 30 women with histologically confirmed HPV16-related CIN3 or worse, and 2 of these cases were invasive cancers. Controls were around 24 women whose single incident HPV16 infection cleared within 12 months without precancer or cancer developing. Case blood was taken at the visit when the lesion was first identified, whereas control blood was taken when infection was no longer detected. Among cases, blood sampling occurred a median of around 160 days after lesion detection, with an interquartile range of about 80 to 210 days. Since HLA typing was available for only a few women, HLA type could not be ruled out as a confounder. This exploratory proof-of-principle case-control study, nested within the Guanacaste HPV Natural History Study in Costa Rica, compared TCR repertoires among women with different cervical HPV16 outcomes. Cases were matched to controls by age within five years and by the year the sample was collected. Median age was roughly 33 years in cases versus just over 37 in controls, and baseline characteristics did not differ significantly. In the parent cohort, some 10,000 women aged 18 or older were enrolled in Guanacaste, Costa Rica, during 1993 to 1994 and were followed for seven years. Five blinded duplicates per group were added as quality controls, so that 60 or so samples were obtained: around 50 participants and 10 replicates.

Every participant had a single incident cervical HPV16 infection, and prevalent HPV16 infections were excluded. Cervical HPV DNA was detected by MY09/MY11 PCR and genotyped by dot-blot hybridization. Under 19 mL of heparinized blood were centrifuged, and the buffy coat was aliquoted, frozen at -30°C, then stored at -80°C. QIAGEN kits were used to extract genomic DNA from buffy coat specimens. Study-wide findings and limitations: The cross-sectional design could not show whether associations preceded infection or resulted from it; effector/memory subsets and HPV-specific T cells were not isolated. T-cell numbers per sample were unknown, so richness differences could reflect varying T-cell content rather than repertoire biology. Cases had lower TRBV6-7 relative abundance than controls (approximately 0.11% versus 0.16%; Bonferroni P = 0.0008). Cases were distinguished from controls with an estimated AUC of approximately 0.8 by random forest classifiers combining richness and V gene abundances. Across sequencing depths, CIN3+ cases showed significantly higher TCR repertoire richness than controls, but evenness did not differ between the groups.

Taken from cysteine to phenylalanine, the CDR3 has 14 residues. The 33 bases shown cover part of the CDR3, and their frame starts at base 1. CDR1 and CDR2 are drawn from the germline V gene: SNHLY, FYNNEI. The immunoSEQ assay used multiplex PCR to amplify TCR beta CDR3 regions from an average of approximately 1,100 ng of genomic DNA per sample. The assay corrected primer bias using a complete synthetic TCR repertoire to establish an amplification baseline. The amplicons were sequenced using the Illumina platform. For the original study's pipeline: Sequence errors were corrected by clustering with frequency ratios and a modified nearest-neighbor algorithm, and the sequences were then analyzed in the immunoSEQ Analyzer using IMGT gene definitions. At each rarefaction depth, TCR richness and evenness were averaged across 20 rarefaction repeats, and samples with fewer sequences than that depth were excluded. Relative abundances of V, D and J genes were compared between groups using Wilcoxon rank sum tests, with FDR correction applied. For the blinded duplicates, the intraclass correlation was 90% to 97% for TCR richness and averaged roughly 79% across around 66 gene segments. TCRdb provides this immuneACCESS table in a form limited to in-frame rearrangements. Some clones are lacking; in checked studies, under half of them reflect an unresolved V gene, and why the rest are absent is not known. From that table come the V and J calls and clone size; the DNA was used to work out D and trimming. The data table for this sample lists 25,000 to 35,000 clones. In total, the top ten clones hold roughly 6.8% of the sample.

What was sequenced was blood buffy coat. The rearrangement combines TRBV2 with TRBJ2-4; 7 bases in the middle match TRBD1. The clonotype comes from a woman between 18 and 70 years old with a cervical HPV16 infection that either progressed to CIN3+ or cleared (not recorded which). The CDR3 sequence is CASRGDSDNYGQYF. The covered CDR3 bases are TGTGCCAGCAGGGGGGACAGCGACAACTATGGT. Full variable domain (CDR3 extended with the reference TRBV2 and TRBJ2-4 proteins): EPEVTQTPSHQVTQMGQEVILRCVPISNHLYFYWYRQILGQKVEFLVSFYNNEISEKSEIFDDQFSVERPDGSNFTLKIRSTKLEDSAMYFCASRGDSDNYGQYFGAGTRLSVL.